The clone carrying this T cell receptor beta chain showed up many times. Making TCR cDNA involved 5'RACE template switching, which added UMIs and a universal primer site. TCRdb independently ran MiXCR on the 5' RACE reads; one entry per CDR3 protein. The sample includes hundreds of thousands of distinct CDR3 sequences, under 20% of them seen just once. This sample is drawn from a study of T cells after yellow fever vaccination. CDR1 and CDR2 (germline): MNHEY, SVGAGI. This CDR3 spans 13 amino acids. Trimming removed 0 bases at V and 5 bases at J, with 7 bases between. Specimen: PBMCs, collected before the yellow fever booster vaccination. The chain joins TRBV6-5 to TRBJ1-2; maybe TRBD1 (6 bases). The sequence came from a young man who received the YFV17D yellow fever vaccine. CDR3 sequence reads: CASSYSRGYGYTF. The CDR3 nucleotides read TGTGCCAGCAGTTACTCGAGGGGGTATGGCTACACCTTC.